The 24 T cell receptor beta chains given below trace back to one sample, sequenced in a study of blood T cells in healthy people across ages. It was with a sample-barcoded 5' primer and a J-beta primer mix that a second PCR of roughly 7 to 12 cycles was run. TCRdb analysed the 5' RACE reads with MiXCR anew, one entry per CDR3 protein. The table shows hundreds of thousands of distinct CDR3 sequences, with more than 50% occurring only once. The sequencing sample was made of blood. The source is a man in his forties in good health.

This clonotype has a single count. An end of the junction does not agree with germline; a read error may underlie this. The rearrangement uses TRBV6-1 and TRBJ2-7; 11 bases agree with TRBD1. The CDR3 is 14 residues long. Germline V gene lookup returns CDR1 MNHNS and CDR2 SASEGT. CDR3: CAISVTGTGGEQYF. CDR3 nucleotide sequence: TGTGCCATCAGTGTTACCGGGACAGGGGGCGAGCAGTACTTC.

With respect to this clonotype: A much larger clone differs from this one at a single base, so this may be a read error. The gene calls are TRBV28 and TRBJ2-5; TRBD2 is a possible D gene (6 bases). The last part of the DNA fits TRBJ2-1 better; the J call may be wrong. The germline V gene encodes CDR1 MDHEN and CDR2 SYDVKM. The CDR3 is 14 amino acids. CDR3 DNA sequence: TGTGCCAGCAGTTTAGGGGGTTGGGGGGAGACCCAGTTCTTC. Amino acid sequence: CASSLGGWGETQFF.

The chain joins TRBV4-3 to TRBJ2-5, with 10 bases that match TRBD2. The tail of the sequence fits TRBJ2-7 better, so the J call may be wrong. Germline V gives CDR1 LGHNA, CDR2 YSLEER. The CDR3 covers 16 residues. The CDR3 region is CASSQDLAGETYEQYF. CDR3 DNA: TGCGCCAGCAGCCAAGACCTAGCGGGAGAGACCTACGAGCAGTACTTC.

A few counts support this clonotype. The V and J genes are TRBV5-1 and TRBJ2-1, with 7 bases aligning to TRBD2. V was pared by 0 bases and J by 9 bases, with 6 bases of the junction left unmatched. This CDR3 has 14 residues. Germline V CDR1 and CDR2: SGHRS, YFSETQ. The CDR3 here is CASSLVAGAAEQFF. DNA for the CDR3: TGCGCCAGCAGCTTGGTTGCGGGAGCAGCTGAGCAGTTCTTC.

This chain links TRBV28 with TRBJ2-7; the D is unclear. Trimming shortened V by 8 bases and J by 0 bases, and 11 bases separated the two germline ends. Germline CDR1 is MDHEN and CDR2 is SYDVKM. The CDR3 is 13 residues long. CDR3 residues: CASEFQTSYEQYF. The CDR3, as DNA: TGTGCCAGCGAATTCCAGACCTCCTACGAGCAGTACTTC. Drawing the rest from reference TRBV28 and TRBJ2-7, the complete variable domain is DVKVTQSSRYLVKRTGEKVFLECVQDMDHENMFWYRQDPGLGLRLIYFSYDVKMKEKGDIPEGYSVSREKKERFSLILESASTNQTSMYLCASEFQTSYEQYFGPGTRLTVT.

This CDR3 is CASTQSGAFGNEQFF. The CDR3 bases are TGTGCCAGCACCCAAAGCGGAGCATTTGGCAATGAGCAGTTCTTC. This sequence joins TRBV6-2 or TRBV6-3 and TRBJ2-1, with D possibly matching TRBD2 (5 bases). CDR1 and CDR2 (germline): MNHEY, SVGEGT. This CDR3 is 15 amino acids long. V lost 7 bases and J 6 bases, leaving 19 bases between the germline ends.

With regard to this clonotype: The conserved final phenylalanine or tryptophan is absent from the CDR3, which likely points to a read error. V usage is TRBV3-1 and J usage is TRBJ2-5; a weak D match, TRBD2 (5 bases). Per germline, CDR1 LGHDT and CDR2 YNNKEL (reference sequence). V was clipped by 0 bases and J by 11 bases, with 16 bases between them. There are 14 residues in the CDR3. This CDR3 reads CASSQDRWMREQYL. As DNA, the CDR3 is TGTGCCAGCAGCCAAGATAGGTGGATGAGGGAGCAGTACCTC.

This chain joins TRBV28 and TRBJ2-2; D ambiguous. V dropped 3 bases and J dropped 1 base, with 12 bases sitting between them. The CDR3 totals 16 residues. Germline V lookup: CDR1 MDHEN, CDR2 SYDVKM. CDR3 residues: CASSLSLGLNTGELFF. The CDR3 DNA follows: TGTGCCAGCAGTTTGAGTCTAGGTTTGAACACCGGGGAGCTGTTTTTT.

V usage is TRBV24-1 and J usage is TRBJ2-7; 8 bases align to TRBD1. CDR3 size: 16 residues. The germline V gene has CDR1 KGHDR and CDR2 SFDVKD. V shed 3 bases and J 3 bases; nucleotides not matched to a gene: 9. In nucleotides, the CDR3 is TGTGCCACCAGTGATCCTGGGCGAACAGGGGGCTACGAGCAGTACTTC. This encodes CATSDPGRTGGYEQYF.

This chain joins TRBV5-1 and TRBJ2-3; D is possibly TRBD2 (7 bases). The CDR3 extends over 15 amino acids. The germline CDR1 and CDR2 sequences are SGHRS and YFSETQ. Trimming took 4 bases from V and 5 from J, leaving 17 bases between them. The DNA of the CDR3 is TGCGCCAGCAGCCAGAACGGGGGGCTAGGAGATACGCAGTATTTT. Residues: CASSQNGGLGDTQYF.

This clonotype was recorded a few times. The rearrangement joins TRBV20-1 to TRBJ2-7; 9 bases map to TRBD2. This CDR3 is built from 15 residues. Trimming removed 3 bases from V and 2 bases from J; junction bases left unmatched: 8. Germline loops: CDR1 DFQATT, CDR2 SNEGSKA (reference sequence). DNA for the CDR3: TGCAGTGCTAGTTCACCCCCTAGCGGGGCCTACGAGCAGTACTTC. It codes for CSASSPPSGAYEQYF.

In nucleotides, the CDR3 is TGTGCCAGCAGCTTAGCAGATCCTTCGCGGCAGGGTCATGCGAACACCGGGGAGCTGTTTTTT. Amino acid sequence: CASSLADPSRQGHANTGELFF. The rearrangement links TRBV7-6 to TRBJ2-2, with D possibly matching TRBD1 (5 bases). The V gene lost 0 bases and the J gene lost 0 bases, with 23 bases spanning the gap. CDR3 length equals 21 residues. CDR1 is SGHVS and CDR2 is FNYEAQ in the germline V gene. The variable domain in full, with the rest retrieved from reference TRBV7-6 and TRBJ2-2, is GAGVSQSPRYKVTKRGQDVALRCDPISGHVSLYWYRQALGQGPEFLTYFNYEAQQDKSGLPNDRFSAERPEGSISTLTIQRTEQRDSAMYRCASSLADPSRQGHANTGELFFGEGSRLTVL.

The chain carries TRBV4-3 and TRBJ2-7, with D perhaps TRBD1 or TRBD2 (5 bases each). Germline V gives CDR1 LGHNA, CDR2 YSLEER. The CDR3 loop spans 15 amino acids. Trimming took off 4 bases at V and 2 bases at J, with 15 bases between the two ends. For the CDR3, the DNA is TGCGCCAGCAGCCGAACCACGCAGGGACCCTACGAGCAGTACTTC. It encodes CASSRTTQGPYEQYF.

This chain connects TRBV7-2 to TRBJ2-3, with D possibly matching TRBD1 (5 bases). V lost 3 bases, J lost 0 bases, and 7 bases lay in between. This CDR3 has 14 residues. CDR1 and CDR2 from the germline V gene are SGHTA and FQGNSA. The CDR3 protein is CASSFDRSTDTQYF. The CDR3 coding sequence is TGTGCCAGCAGCTTTGACAGAAGCACAGATACGCAGTATTTT.

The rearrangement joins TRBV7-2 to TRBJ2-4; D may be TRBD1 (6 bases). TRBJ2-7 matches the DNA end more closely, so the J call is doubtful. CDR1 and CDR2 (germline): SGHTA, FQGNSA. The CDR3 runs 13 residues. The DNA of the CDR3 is TGTGCCAGCAGCATGGGACACTACTACGAGCAGTACTTC. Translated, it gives CASSMGHYYEQYF.

The chain's CDR3 is CASSQAGQGQPQHF. For the CDR3, the DNA is TGTGCCAGCAGCCAAGCGGGACAGGGTCAGCCCCAGCATTTT. The gene calls are TRBV3-1 and TRBJ1-5; TRBD1 agrees at 9 bases. CDR3 length: 14 amino acids. Unmatched junction bases numbered 1, after V lost 1 base and J lost 6 bases. Germline CDR1 reads LGHDT; CDR2 reads YNNKEL (reference sequence).

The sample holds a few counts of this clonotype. The CDR3 loop reads CASSQDMGISEAFF. The CDR3 DNA sequence: TGTGCCAGCAGCCAAGATATGGGAATCTCTGAAGCTTTCTTT. V gene TRBV3-1 combines with J gene TRBJ1-1; D ambiguous. From germline, CDR1 is LGHDT and CDR2 YNNKEL (reference sequence). V was trimmed by 0 bases and J by 6 bases, leaving 11 bases between them. This CDR3 comprises 14 residues.

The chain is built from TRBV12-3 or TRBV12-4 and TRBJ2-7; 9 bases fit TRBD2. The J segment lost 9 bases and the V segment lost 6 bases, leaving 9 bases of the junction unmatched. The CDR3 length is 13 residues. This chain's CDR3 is CASSPGRREGQYF. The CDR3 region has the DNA TGTGCCAGCAGCCCCGGACGGCGGGAGGGGCAGTACTTC.

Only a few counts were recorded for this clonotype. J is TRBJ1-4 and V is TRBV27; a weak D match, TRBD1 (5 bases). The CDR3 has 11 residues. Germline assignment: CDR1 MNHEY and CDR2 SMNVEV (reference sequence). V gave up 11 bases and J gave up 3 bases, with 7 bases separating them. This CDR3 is CAPTANEKLFF. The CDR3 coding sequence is TGTGCCCCGACAGCTAATGAAAAACTGTTTTTT.

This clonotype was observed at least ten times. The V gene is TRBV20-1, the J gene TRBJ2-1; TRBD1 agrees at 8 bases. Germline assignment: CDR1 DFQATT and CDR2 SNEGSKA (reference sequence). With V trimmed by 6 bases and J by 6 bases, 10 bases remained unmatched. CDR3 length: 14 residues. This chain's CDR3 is CSARHGTGGNEQFF. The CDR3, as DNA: TGCAGTGCGAGACACGGGACAGGTGGCAATGAGCAGTTCTTC.

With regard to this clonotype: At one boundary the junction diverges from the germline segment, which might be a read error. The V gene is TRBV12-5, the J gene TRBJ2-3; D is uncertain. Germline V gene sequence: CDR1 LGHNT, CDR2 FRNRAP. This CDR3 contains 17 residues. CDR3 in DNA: TGTGCTGGTGGTTTGGACCCGAGGAGCGCCTACACAGATACGCAGTATTTT. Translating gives CAGGLDPRSAYTDTQYF.

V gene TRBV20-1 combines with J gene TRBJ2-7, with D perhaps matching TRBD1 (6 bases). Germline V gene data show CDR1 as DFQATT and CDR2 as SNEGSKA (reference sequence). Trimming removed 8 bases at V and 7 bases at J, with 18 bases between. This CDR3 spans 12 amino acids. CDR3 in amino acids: CSLRWGLGEQYF. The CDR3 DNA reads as TGCAGTTTAAGGTGGGGGCTGGGGGAGCAGTACTTC.

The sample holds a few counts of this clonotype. The CDR3 protein is CASSVGAAGNQETQYF. CDR3 sequence (DNA): TGTGCCAGCAGCGTAGGGGCAGCGGGTAACCAAGAGACCCAGTACTTC. The chain has TRBV9 and TRBJ2-5; D possibly corresponds to TRBD2 (6 bases). The germline V gene encodes CDR1 SGDLS and CDR2 YYNGEE. V lost 0 bases and J 0 bases, leaving 12 bases between the germline ends. The CDR3 sequence is 16 residues long.

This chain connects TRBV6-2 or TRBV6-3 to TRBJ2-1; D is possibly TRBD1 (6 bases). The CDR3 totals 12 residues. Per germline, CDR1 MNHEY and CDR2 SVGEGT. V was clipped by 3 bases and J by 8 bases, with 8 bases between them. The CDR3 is CASSYTGYEQFF. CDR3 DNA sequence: TGTGCCAGCAGTTATACAGGGTATGAGCAGTTCTTC.